Following are 21 T cell receptor beta chains from one sample sequenced in a study of cytomegalovirus exposure and HLA in healthy donors. A multiplex PCR was run with 60 Vbeta primers and 13 Jbeta primers. Method: immunoSEQ multiplex PCR; TCRdb's copy keeps in-frame clones and lacks some. The sample records 95,000 to 100,000 clones, over 60% being singletons. The source material was PBMCs. Every receptor here comes from a human donor in good health.

The chain employs TRBV29-1 and TRBJ2-1, with D perhaps TRBD1 (5 bases). Germline V gene data show CDR1 as SQVTM and CDR2 as ANQGSEA. Trimming pared 4 bases from V and 5 bases from J, leaving 15 bases between. CDR3 length: 14 amino acids. The CDR3 spells CSVVLGQVNNEQFF. The DNA for the CDR3 is TGCAGCGTTGTACTCGGACAAGTAAACAATGAGCAGTTCTTC.

The chain joins TRBV2 to TRBJ1-3; no clear D. The germline V and J ends were trimmed by 3 bases and 3 bases, with 12 bases remaining between them. Per germline, CDR1 SNHLY and CDR2 FYNNEI. The CDR3 is 15 residues long. CDR3 DNA: TGTGCCAGCAGTGACGTAGGAGACCTTGGAAACACCATATATTTT. Translated, it gives CASSDVGDLGNTIYF.

This chain uses TRBV5-4 with TRBJ2-6; D may be TRBD1 (6 bases). The CDR3 is 17 residues long. Between the trimmed V and J ends, which lost 4 bases and 2 bases, there was a span of 16 bases. Germline assignment: CDR1 SGHNT and CDR2 YYREEE (reference sequence). The CDR3: CASSPGHSKTGANVLTF. The CDR3 coding sequence is TGTGCCAGCAGCCCGGGACACAGCAAAACTGGGGCCAACGTCCTGACTTTC.

The chain is built from TRBV5-4 and TRBJ1-4; perhaps TRBD1 as D (6 bases). This CDR3 region has 14 residues. V lost 4 bases and J 5 bases, leaving 12 bases between the germline ends. CDR1 and CDR2 (germline): SGHNT, YYREEE (reference sequence). The chain's CDR3 is CASSAGTHNEKLFF. CDR3 DNA sequence: TGTGCCAGCAGCGCCGGGACACACAATGAAAAACTGTTTTTT. Complete variable domain (other parts from reference TRBV5-4 and TRBJ1-4): ETGVTQSPTHLIKTRGQQVTLRCSSQSGHNTVSWYQQALGQGPQFIFQYYREEENGRGNFPPRFSGLQFPNYSSELNVNALELDDSALYLCASSAGTHNEKLFFGSGTQLSVL.

The genes are TRBV6-4 and TRBJ1-5; possibly TRBD1 for D (5 bases). Germline V gives CDR1 MRHNA, CDR2 SNTAGT. This CDR3 is built from 18 residues. The V gene lost 6 bases and the J gene lost 0 bases, with 21 bases spanning the gap. In nucleotides, the CDR3 is TGTGCCAGCAGGACCAGCGGGTGGACACCTAGTAGCAATCAGCCCCAGCATTTT. This translates into CASRTSGWTPSSNQPQHF.

J is TRBJ2-7 and V is TRBV10-1, with 9 positions matching TRBD1. CDR1 is WNHNN and CDR2 is SYGVQD in the germline V gene (reference sequence). V was clipped by 2 bases and J by 2 bases; unmatched bases: 4. This CDR3 is 15 amino acids long. CDR3 sequence reads: CASSEGTGNPYEQYF. CDR3 nucleotides: TGCGCCAGCAGTGAGGGGACAGGGAATCCCTACGAGCAGTACTTC.

The chain links TRBV4-2 to TRBJ1-5; 7 bases align to TRBD1. J was trimmed by 1 base and V by 3 bases; bases with no gene match: 3. This CDR3 comprises 15 residues. Germline values: CDR1 LGHNA, CDR2 YNFKEQ. Here the CDR3 reads CASSQAGQSNQPQHF. The CDR3 DNA reads as TGTGCCAGCAGCCAGGCGGGACAGAGCAATCAGCCCCAGCATTTT.

CDR3 protein: CASSVASGGKTGELFF. In DNA, the CDR3 is TGTGCCAGCAGCGTAGCTTCAGGGGGAAAAACCGGGGAGCTGTTTTTT. The chain combines TRBV9 with TRBJ2-2, with TRBD1 matching 7 bases. The CDR3 is made up of 16 amino acids. Germline-derived CDR1 and CDR2 are SGDLS and YYNGEE. V trimming: 0 bases; J trimming: 5 bases; junction bases outside the gene matches: 7.

The V gene is TRBV7-2, the J gene TRBJ2-5, with D possibly TRBD2 on 5 matching bases. The CDR3 runs 14 residues. The germline CDR1 and CDR2 sequences are SGHTA and FQGNSA. The V gene lost 4 bases and the J gene lost 5 bases, with 14 bases spanning the gap. CDR3 sequence: CASSWAGGGETQYF. The DNA for the CDR3 is TGTGCCAGCAGCTGGGCCGGCGGAGGTGAGACCCAGTACTTC. Drawing the rest from reference TRBV7-2 and TRBJ2-5, the complete variable domain is GAGVSQSPSNKVTEKGKDVELRCDPISGHTALYWYRQSLGQGLEFLIYFQGNSAPDKSGLPSDRFSAERTGGSVSTLTIQRTQQEDSAVYLCASSWAGGGETQYFGPGTRLLVL.

The gene calls are TRBV4-3 and TRBJ2-1; no definite D call. The CDR3 is made up of 11 amino acids. Germline CDR1 LGHNA, CDR2 YSLEER. V was shortened by 3 bases and J by 10 bases, with 7 bases between the two germline ends. The CDR3 DNA follows: TGCGCCAGCAGCCAGAGACAAGAGCAGTTCTTC. Translation gives CASSQRQEQFF.

The chain couples TRBV5-1 to TRBJ1-1, with 9 bases fitting TRBD1. The CDR3 extends over 15 amino acids. Trimming took 3 bases from V and 0 from J; bases not matched to a gene: 3. The germline gives CDR1 SGHRS, CDR2 YFSETQ. The CDR3 DNA reads as TGCGCCAGCAGCTCGGGACAGGGTATGAACACTGAAGCTTTCTTT. Amino acids: CASSSGQGMNTEAFF.

The J gene is TRBJ2-3, the V gene TRBV27, with D possibly TRBD1 on 5 matching bases. V lost 6 bases and J 2 bases, leaving 9 bases between the germline ends. The CDR3 runs to 13 residues. Per the germline V gene, CDR1 is MNHEY and CDR2 is SMNVEV (reference sequence). The DNA for the CDR3 is TGTGCCAGCAGGCAGACAGACACAGATACGCAGTATTTT. Encoded protein: CASRQTDTDTQYF.

This chain links TRBV4-1 with TRBJ1-2, with TRBD1 matching 8 bases. Germline V lookup: CDR1 MGHRA, CDR2 YSYEKL. The length of the CDR3 is 18 residues. V shed 0 bases and J 0 bases; nucleotides not matched to a gene: 9. The CDR3 region is CASSQDIRQGNPNYGYTF. The CDR3 DNA reads TGCGCCAGCAGCCAAGATATTAGACAGGGGAACCCTAACTATGGCTACACCTTC.

The genes are TRBV7-8 and TRBJ2-3; D is undetermined. Trimming removed 2 bases from V and 4 bases from J, with 13 bases in between. CDR3 length: 15 amino acids. The germline V gene encodes CDR1 SGHVS and CDR2 FQNEAQ. In nucleotides, the CDR3 is TGTGCCAGCAGCTTATTGTGGCTGTCCGCAGATACGCAGTATTTT. Protein: CASSLLWLSADTQYF.

This clone was detected only a few times. The genes are TRBV27 and TRBJ2-5, with D possibly matching TRBD1 (6 bases). Germline V CDR1 and CDR2: MNHEY, SMNVEV (reference sequence). This CDR3 is built from 16 residues. Trimming shortened V by 0 bases and J by 2 bases, and 13 bases separated the two germline ends. The CDR3 here is CASSLSPRGPQETQYF. The CDR3 DNA is TGTGCCAGCAGTTTATCGCCCAGGGGACCGCAAGAGACCCAGTACTTC.

V is TRBV19 and J is TRBJ1-4; D unclear. The germline V gene encodes CDR1 LNHDA and CDR2 SQIVND (reference sequence). The germline V and J ends were trimmed by 5 bases and 4 bases, with 8 bases remaining between them. This CDR3 is built from 13 residues. The CDR3, as DNA: TGTGCCAGTAGTTGGAGGCGTAATGAAAAACTGTTTTTT. It encodes CASSWRRNEKLFF.

The chain recombines TRBV21-1 with TRBJ1-6; the table's D call, TRBD1, has no DNA check behind it. TRBV21-1 is a known pseudogene. The CDR3 loop spans 15 amino acids. This chain's CDR3 is CASSKGPGPLCTLHF. The CDR3 DNA sequence: TGTGCCAGCAGCAAAGGTCCAGGGCCGCTATGCACCCTCCACTTT.

This chain links TRBV28 with TRBJ2-2; no clear D gene. The CDR3 loop spans 14 amino acids. V was trimmed by 3 bases and J by 2 bases, leaving 7 bases between them. Germline V lookup: CDR1 MDHEN, CDR2 SYDVKM. The chain's CDR3 is CASSLLSNTGELFF. The CDR3 nucleotides read TGTGCCAGCAGTTTGCTTAGTAACACCGGGGAGCTGTTTTTT. The whole variable domain, remainder taken from reference TRBV28 and TRBJ2-2, is DVKVTQSSRYLVKRTGEKVFLECVQDMDHENMFWYRQDPGLGLRLIYFSYDVKMKEKGDIPEGYSVSREKKERFSLILESASTNQTSMYLCASSLLSNTGELFFGEGSRLTVL.

This chain links TRBV19 with TRBJ2-5; no reliable D call. Trimming shortened V by 5 bases and J by 5 bases, and 6 bases separated the two germline ends. CDR3 length equals 11 residues. Germline V gene sequence: CDR1 LNHDA, CDR2 SQIVND (reference sequence). For the CDR3, the DNA is TGTGCCAGTAGTGAGAGGGAGACCCAGTACTTC. Its translation: CASSERETQYF.

The chain carries TRBV10-3 and TRBJ1-5; 7 bases fit TRBD1. This CDR3 is built from 15 residues. Germline trimming cut 2 bases from V and 9 bases from J; bases unmatched to any gene: 10. CDR1 and CDR2 (germline): ENHRY, SYGVKD. The CDR3 here is CAISENRGAPGPQHF. CDR3 in DNA: TGTGCCATCAGTGAGAACAGGGGAGCCCCGGGGCCCCAGCATTTT.

The rearrangement uses TRBV5-1 and TRBJ2-5; TRBD2 matches at 11 bases. The CDR3 sequence is 16 residues long. CDR1 is SGHRS and CDR2 is YFSETQ in the germline V gene. V dropped 4 bases and J dropped 5; count of bases not matched to a gene: 10. CDR3 residues: CASSPTVAGGQETQYF. The CDR3 coding sequence is TGCGCCAGCAGCCCGACCGTAGCGGGGGGGCAGGAGACCCAGTACTTC.